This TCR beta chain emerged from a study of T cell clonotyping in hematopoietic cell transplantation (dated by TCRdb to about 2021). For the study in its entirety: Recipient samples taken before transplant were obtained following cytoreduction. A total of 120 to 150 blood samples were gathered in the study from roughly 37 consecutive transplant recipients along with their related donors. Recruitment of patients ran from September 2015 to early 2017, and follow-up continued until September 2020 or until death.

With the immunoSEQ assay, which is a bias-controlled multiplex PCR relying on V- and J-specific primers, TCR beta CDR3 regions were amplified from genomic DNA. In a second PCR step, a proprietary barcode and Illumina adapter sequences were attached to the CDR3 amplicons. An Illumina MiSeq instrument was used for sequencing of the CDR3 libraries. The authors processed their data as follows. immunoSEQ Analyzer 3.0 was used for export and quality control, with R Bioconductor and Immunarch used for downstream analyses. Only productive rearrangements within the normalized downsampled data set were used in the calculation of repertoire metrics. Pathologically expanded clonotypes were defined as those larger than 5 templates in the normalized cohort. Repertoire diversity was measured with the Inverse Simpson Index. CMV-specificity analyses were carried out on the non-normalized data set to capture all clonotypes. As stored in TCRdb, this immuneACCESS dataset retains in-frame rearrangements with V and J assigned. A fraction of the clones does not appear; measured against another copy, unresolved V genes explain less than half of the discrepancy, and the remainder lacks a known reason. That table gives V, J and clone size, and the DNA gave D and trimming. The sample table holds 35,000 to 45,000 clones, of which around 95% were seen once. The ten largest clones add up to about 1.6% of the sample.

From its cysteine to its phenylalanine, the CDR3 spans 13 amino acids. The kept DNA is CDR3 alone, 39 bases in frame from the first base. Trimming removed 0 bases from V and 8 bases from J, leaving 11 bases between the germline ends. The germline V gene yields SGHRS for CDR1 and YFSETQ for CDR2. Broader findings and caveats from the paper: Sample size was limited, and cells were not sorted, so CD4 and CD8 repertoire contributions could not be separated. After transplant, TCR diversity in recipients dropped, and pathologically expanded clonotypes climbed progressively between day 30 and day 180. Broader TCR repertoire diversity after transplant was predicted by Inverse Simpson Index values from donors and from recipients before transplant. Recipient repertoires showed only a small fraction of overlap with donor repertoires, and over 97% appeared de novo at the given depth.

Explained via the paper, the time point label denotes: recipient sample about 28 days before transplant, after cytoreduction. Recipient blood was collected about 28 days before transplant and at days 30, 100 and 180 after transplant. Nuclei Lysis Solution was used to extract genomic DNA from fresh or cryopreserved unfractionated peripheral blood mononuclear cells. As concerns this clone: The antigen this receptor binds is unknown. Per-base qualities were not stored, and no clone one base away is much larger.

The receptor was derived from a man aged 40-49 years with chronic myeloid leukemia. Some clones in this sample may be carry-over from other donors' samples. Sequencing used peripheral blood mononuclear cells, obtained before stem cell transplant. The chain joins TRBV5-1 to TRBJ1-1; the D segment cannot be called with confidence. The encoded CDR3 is CASSLVASYEAFF. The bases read TGCGCCAGCAGCTTGGTGGCCAGCTACGAAGCTTTCTTT.